This TCR beta chain was sequenced in a study of neurological immune-mediated disorders. This clonotype came up many times. Its antigen remains unknown. The yield of each sequencing run was over 170 million TCR-beta sequences from 15-18 subjects. In TCRdb, the 5' RACE reads were re-called with MiXCR into one record per CDR3 protein. The sample holds around 130,000 distinct CDR3 sequences; roughly 3.2% are singletons and the top ten take around 1.4%. Study-level points and caveats: The multiple sclerosis repertoire cluster showed no association with any clinical or MRI feature. The authors stated that larger cohorts are needed.

This clonotype was sampled from a woman aged 25-40 years with multiple sclerosis. Sample: PBMCs.

The CDR3 sequence: CSARPTGANVLTF. In nucleotides, the CDR3 is TGCAGTGCTAGACCCACTGGGGCCAACGTCCTGACTTTC. This chain connects TRBV20-1 to TRBJ2-6, with D unclear. This CDR3 has 13 amino acids. Per the germline V gene, CDR1 is DFQATT and CDR2 is SNEGSKA (reference sequence). V was clipped by 2 bases and J by 2 bases, with 4 bases between them.